This record covers a single TCR beta chain. This sample was taken from a study of blood T cell repertoires in COVID-19. Sequencing used immunoSEQ multiplex PCR; TCRdb keeps in-frame clones, though not all of them. Counted here are a few hundred thousand clones, around 83% occurring once; the ten biggest clones make up 1.5%. V shed 0 bases and J 5 bases; nucleotides not matched to a gene: 7. This CDR3 has 17 amino acids. CDR1 SEHNR and CDR2 FQNEAQ come from the germline V gene (reference sequence). The specimen was peripheral blood. This receptor was obtained from a woman aged 35 to 49 who had recovered from COVID-19. The chain has TRBV7-9 and TRBJ1-1, with 12 bases aligning to TRBD1. The CDR3 reads CASSLAGTGGHRTEAFF. The CDR3 DNA reads as TGTGCCAGCAGCTTAGCAGGGACAGGGGGCCATCGGACTGAAGCTTTCTTT. The variable domain in full, with the rest retrieved from reference TRBV7-9 and TRBJ1-1, is DTGVSQNPRHKITKRGQNVTFRCDPISEHNRLYWYRQTLGQGPEFLTYFQNEAQLEKSRLLSDRFSAERPKGSFSTLEIQRTEQGDSAMYLCASSLAGTGGHRTEAFFGQGTRLTVV.